A selection of T cell receptor beta chains follows, all from one sample in a study of blood T cells in healthy people across ages. From the 5' RACE reads, TCRdb called clonotypes with MiXCR, one entry per CDR3 protein. Of fewer than 800,000 distinct CDR3 sequences detected, around a fifth appear once; the ten largest clones hold 3% to 4.5%. The sequenced sample was blood. These receptors all stem from a man in his sixties or seventies in good health. CDR3s include the opening cysteine and the closing phenylalanine or tryptophan. The D gene is left open where the match is weak. A clone size is listed for some rows: how often the clone was seen (once, few, many), or a class if it is expanded.

V	size	D	length	J	DNA	CDR3
TRBV10-3	few	NA	14	TRBJ2-2	TGTGCCATCAGTGGAGGGGCAACTCACGGGGAGCTGTTTTTT	CAISGGATHGELFF
TRBV20-1	NA	TRBD2	15	TRBJ2-1	TGCAGTGCTCATGGGGGGGAGTGGGTCTACAATGAGCAGTTCTTC	CSAHGGEWVYNEQFF
TRBV4-3	NA	NA	15	TRBJ2-5	TGCGCCAGCAGCCAAGATTCCCGGGGACAAGAGTCCCAGTACTTC	CASSQDSRGQESQYF
TRBV7-2	NA	NA	14	TRBJ1-5	TGCGCCAGCAGCTTACAGGGCCCTAATCAGCCCCAGCATTTT	CASSLQGPNQPQHF
TRBV20-1	NA	TRBD1	13	TRBJ1-2	TGCAGTGCTAGAGATTCAGGGGGAACTGGCTACACCTTC	CSARDSGGTGYTF
TRBV27	few	NA	13	TRBJ2-3	TGTGCCAGCAGCCAACGGCTAGCTGATACGCAGTATTTT	CASSQRLADTQYF
TRBV5-1	NA	TRBD2	15	TRBJ2-1	TGCGCCAGCAGCGTTAGCGGGACCGGGTACAATGAGCAGTTCTTC	CASSVSGTGYNEQFF
TRBV6-5	NA	TRBD2	14	TRBJ2-1	TGTGCCAGCAGTCTAGCGGGAGAGATCAATGAGCAGTTCTTC	CASSLAGEINEQFF
TRBV20-1	NA	TRBD1	15	TRBJ1-6	TGCAGTGCTAGGAACGGCGGAACAGGGGGTTCACCCCTCCACTTT	CSARNGGTGGSPLHF
TRBV20-1	NA	NA	15	TRBJ2-1	TGCAGCGTCCCGCCGCTCGGGACATACAAGAATGAGCAGTTCTTC	CSVPPLGTYKNEQFF
TRBV29-1	NA	NA	14	TRBJ2-1	TGCGGCGTTCCGGCCAGGGGAGACTACAATGAGCAGTTCTTC	CGVPARGDYNEQFF
TRBV19	few	NA	14	TRBJ2-7	TGTGCCAGTAGCTACCGGGACGGCTCCTACGAGCAGTACTTC	CASSYRDGSYEQYF
TRBV5-1	few	NA	16	TRBJ1-1	TGCGCCAGCAGCTTGGGGGGGAACGGGTTGAACACTGAAGCTTTCTTT	CASSLGGNGLNTEAFF
TRBV12-3/TRBV12-4	NA	NA	13	TRBJ2-3	TGTGCCAGCAGTTTAGGGCAGCGGAGCACGCAGTATTTT	CASSLGQRSTQYF
TRBV20-1	NA	TRBD2	14	TRBJ2-7	TGCAGTGCTAGACCTAGCGGGTTGACCTACGAGCAGTACTTC	CSARPSGLTYEQYF
TRBV10-3	NA	TRBD2	14	TRBJ2-7	TGTGCCATCAGTGGTCTAGCGGAGACCTACGAGCAGTACTTC	CAISGLAETYEQYF
TRBV29-1	few	NA	14	TRBJ1-4	TGCAGCGTTGGTTTTGGGATCACTAATGAAAAACTGTTTTTT	CSVGFGITNEKLFF
TRBV7-2	few	NA	15	TRBJ2-7	TGTGCCGGCAGCTTAGGCAAGGGGAGCTCCTACGAGCAGTACTTC	CAGSLGKGSSYEQYF
TRBV20-1	NA	TRBD2	14	TRBJ2-7	TGCAGTGCTAGACGACTAGCGGAGACCTACGAGCAGTACTTC	CSARRLAETYEQYF
TRBV5-1	NA	TRBD1	13	TRBJ2-3	TGCGCCAGCACACGACAGGGGTACGATACGCAGTATTTT	CASTRQGYDTQYF
TRBV20-1	NA	TRBD2	16	TRBJ2-3	TGCAGTGCTAGCCAACCGGGACTAGCGGGAACAGATACGCAGTATTTT	CSASQPGLAGTDTQYF
TRBV29-1	NA	NA	11	TRBJ2-7	TGCAGCGTCCGCAGGGACTACGAGCAGTACTTC	CSVRRDYEQYF
TRBV12-3/TRBV12-4	many	TRBD1	12	TRBJ2-1	TGTGCCAGCAGTCCCCAGGGGGATGAGCAGTTCTTC	CASSPQGDEQFF
TRBV29-1	many	NA	12	TRBJ2-5	TGCAGCGTTGCAGACGGCCAAGAGACCCAGTACTTC	CSVADGQETQYF
TRBV10-2	NA	NA	15	TRBJ1-1	TGCGCCAGCAGTGATGACTCTCAACTTAACACTGAAGCTTTCTTT	CASSDDSQLNTEAFF
TRBV11-2	many	NA	15	TRBJ1-1	TGTGCCAGCAGCTTAGAGCTGGGGGGGAACACTGAAGCTTTCTTT	CASSLELGGNTEAFF
TRBV3-1	few	TRBD1	16	TRBJ2-1	TGTGCCAGCAGCCCCGGGACAGGGGGGACCTACAATGAGCAGTTCTTC	CASSPGTGGTYNEQFF
TRBV4-1	few	NA	15	TRBJ1-4	TGCGCCAGCAGCCAAGCGGGGGCCTTTAATGAAAAACTGTTTTTT	CASSQAGAFNEKLFF
TRBV6-5	few	NA	14	TRBJ2-2	TGTGCCAGCAGTTACTCCGACCTTACCGGGGAGCTGTTTTTT	CASSYSDLTGELFF
TRBV4-2	NA	TRBD1	16	TRBJ2-7	TGTGCCAGCAGCCAAGATCGGACAGGGTCCTTCTACGAGCAGTACTTC	CASSQDRTGSFYEQYF
TRBV18	few	NA	18	TRBJ1-4	TGTGCCAGCTCACCACTCTTGGCTACAGCCTCAACTAATGAAAAACTGTTTTTT	CASSPLLATASTNEKLFF
TRBV29-1	many	TRBD2	14	TRBJ2-3	TGCAGCGTTAGCGGGAGGGCCACGGCAGATACGCAGTATTTT	CSVSGRATADTQYF
TRBV20-1	NA	TRBD1	15	TRBJ1-4	TGCAGTGCTAGAAGGCAGGGGGCGGCTAATGAAAAACTGTTTTTT	CSARRQGAANEKLFF
TRBV18	NA	NA	15	TRBJ2-1	TGTGCCAGCTCACCACGGGTTAGCGAGTACAATGAGCAGTTCTTC	CASSPRVSEYNEQFF
TRBV28	NA	NA	14	TRBJ1-1	TGTGCCAGCAGTCATTATGTCGGGAACACTGAAGCTTTCTTT	CASSHYVGNTEAFF
TRBV6-1	NA	TRBD2	15	TRBJ2-1	TGTGCCAGCAGTGAACAGGCGGGAGTGGGAGGTGAGCAGTTCTTC	CASSEQAGVGGEQFF
TRBV11-2	NA	TRBD2	15	TRBJ2-7	TGTGCCAGCAGCTTAGAGCCTAGCGGGAGTTCAGAGCAGTACTTC	CASSLEPSGSSEQYF
TRBV12-3/TRBV12-4	once	TRBD1	16	TRBJ2-5	TGTGCCAGCAGTTTTTTACAACGGGGGGGGACAGGGGCCCAGTACTTC	CASSFLQRGGTGAQYF
TRBV20-1	NA	TRBD2	16	TRBJ2-1	TGCAGTGCTAGAGGTGTAGGCCGGGAGGATTCCGATGAGCAGTTCTTC	CSARGVGREDSDEQFF
TRBV20-1	few	NA	12	TRBJ2-5	TGCAGTGGACAAGGCAGTCAAGAGACCCAGTACTTC	CSGQGSQETQYF
TRBV3-1	NA	NA	17	TRBJ2-5	TGTGCCAGCAGCCAAGATTTTAGGACGGAACTTAGAAAGACCCAGTACTTC	CASSQDFRTELRKTQYF
TRBV19	many	TRBD2	15	TRBJ2-3	TGTGCCAGTAGTACGACTAGCGGGAGAACAGATACGCAGTATTTT	CASSTTSGRTDTQYF
TRBV12-3/TRBV12-4	NA	NA	13	TRBJ2-7	TGTGCCGGCAGTTCTTTGGATGGCTACGAGCAGTACTTC	CAGSSLDGYEQYF
TRBV20-1	few	NA	13	TRBJ2-2	TGCAGTGCCGCCGGACTTTCCCCCGGGGAGCTGTTTTTT	CSAAGLSPGELFF
TRBV29-1	NA	TRBD2	16	TRBJ2-7	TGCAGCGTTGAAGCCTCCGGGACTAGCGGATCCTACGAGCAGTACTTC	CSVEASGTSGSYEQYF
TRBV7-6	NA	TRBD2	18	TRBJ2-3	TGTGCCAGCAGCCCCAATAGCGGGAGTTCCCCACCCACAGATACGCAGTATTTT	CASSPNSGSSPPTDTQYF
TRBV20-1	NA	NA	15	TRBJ2-7	TGCAGTGCTAGAGATCCACAGGGTGGGACCTACGAGCAGTACTTC	CSARDPQGGTYEQYF
TRBV7-9	NA	NA	15	TRBJ2-1	TGTGCCAGCGACCGAGCGACGGACTCCTACAATGAGCAGTTCTTC	CASDRATDSYNEQFF
TRBV12-3/TRBV12-4	NA	TRBD2	16	TRBJ2-2	TGTGCCAGCAGACCGGGACTAGCGGGATACACCGGGGAGCTGTTTTTT	CASRPGLAGYTGELFF